Listed below are T cell receptor beta chains from one sample, sequenced in a study of T cells in Graves' hyperthyroidism and ophthalmopathy. Each CDR3 protein gets one entry after TCRdb re-called the multiplex PCR reads with MiXCR. The sample includes around 340,000 distinct CDR3 sequences, about 17% of them seen just once. The sequenced sample consisted of blood. The receptors shown here come from a woman in her 30s with Graves' hyperthyroidism that later progressed to Graves' ophthalmopathy. Each CDR3 is given with its conserved first and last residue. D genes are given only for firm matches. Rows give clone size only sometimes, using once, few, many, or a class for an expanded clone.

clone size | D gene | J gene | V gene | CDR3 DNA | CDR3 protein
many | NA | TRBJ1-2 | TRBV28 | TGTGCCAGCAGTTTCCGGGACCGTACCCACTATGGCTACACCTTC | CASSFRDRTHYGYTF
few | TRBD2 | TRBJ2-3 | TRBV4-1 | TGCGCCAGCAGCCATCCAAGCGGGGGACTAAACACAGATGCGCAGTATTTT | CASSHPSGGLNTDAQYF
NA | TRBD1 | TRBJ2-2 | TRBV27 | TGTGCCAGCAGTACACTCACAGGGGCCGGGGAGCTGTTTTTT | CASSTLTGAGELFF
NA | NA | TRBJ2-6 | TRBV6-2/TRBV6-3 | TGTGCCAGCAGTTACAGAGATGGGGGATCGGCCAACGTCCTGACTTTC | CASSYRDGGSANVLTF
NA | TRBD1 | TRBJ1-4 | TRBV3-1 | TGTGCCACACAGACAGGGGGCGCCGAAAAACTGTTTTTT | CATQTGGAEKLFF
many | TRBD1 | TRBJ2-7 | TRBV5-1 | TGCGCCAGCAGCGCCGGGACAGGGTTCCACGAGCAGTACTTC | CASSAGTGFHEQYF
many | NA | TRBJ2-3 | TRBV29-1 | TGCAGCGTTATGGGCTCCCTCACAGATACGCAGTATTTT | CSVMGSLTDTQYF
NA | NA | TRBJ2-1 | TRBV10-3 | TGTGCCGTCTCCGGGGCAGGGGTTTATGAGCAGTTCTTC | CAVSGAGVYEQFF
NA | NA | TRBJ1-2 | TRBV19 | TGTGCCAGTAGTATAGTTAACGCTAACTATGGCTACACCTTC | CASSIVNANYGYTF
many | TRBD2 | TRBJ2-7 | TRBV27 | TGTGCCAGCAGTTCCTTACTAGCGGGGGGCCCCGGCGAGCAGTACTTC | CASSSLLAGGPGEQYF
once | NA | TRBJ1-1 | TRBV28 | TGTGCCAGCACCAACCGGGGTTGGGTACAGGGGAACACTGAAGCTTTCTTT | CASTNRGWVQGNTEAFF
many | NA | TRBJ2-5 | TRBV4-1 | TGCGCCAGCGGGATCGGGAGCGGAGAGACCCAGTACTTC | CASGIGSGETQYF
NA | NA | TRBJ2-7 | TRBV6-6 | TGTGCCAGCAGTTACTCAGACTACGAGCAGCACTTC | CASSYSDYEQHF
few | NA | TRBJ1-2 | TRBV29-1 | TGCAGTTACCTCAAGGAGGCAGACTATGGCTACACCTTC | CSYLKEADYGYTF
many | NA | TRBJ1-6 | TRBV18 | TGTGCCAGCTCACCCCGGGGAGGGGTGGATTCACCCCTCCACTTT | CASSPRGGVDSPLHF
NA | NA | TRBJ1-5 | TRBV6-5 | TGTGCCAGCAGTTCCTGGGTGGGTCAGCCCCAGCATTTT | CASSSWVGQPQHF
many | TRBD2 | TRBJ2-1 | TRBV3-1 | TGTGCCAGCAGCCAAGAGAGGACTAGCGGTTATTACAATGAGCAGTTCTTC | CASSQERTSGYYNEQFF
NA | NA | TRBJ1-2 | TRBV6-5 | TGTGCCAGCAGTTACGGGGATTATGGCTACACCTTC | CASSYGDYGYTF
NA | TRBD1 | TRBJ2-2 | TRBV2 | TGTGCCAGCAGTGACACCTCCGGGACAGCGAACACCGGGGAGCTGTTTTTT | CASSDTSGTANTGELFF
many | NA | TRBJ2-7 | TRBV29-1 | TGCAGCGTTGAAACACCCCGTAGGGGACCCTACGAGCAGTACTTC | CSVETPRRGPYEQYF
NA | TRBD1 | TRBJ2-7 | TRBV4-2 | TGTGCCAGCAGCCAAGTCTCCACGGACAGGGCCTACGAGCAGTACTTC | CASSQVSTDRAYEQYF
many | TRBD1 | TRBJ1-4 | TRBV20-1 | TGCAGTGCTAGAACAGGGGGTAGGGCTAATGAAAAACTGTTTTTT | CSARTGGRANEKLFF
NA | NA | TRBJ1-2 | TRBV3-1 | TGTGCCAGCAGCCAAGATCCAGGCACCCTGGGGTATGGCTACACCTTC | CASSQDPGTLGYGYTF
many | TRBD2 | TRBJ2-1 | TRBV12-3/TRBV12-4 | TGTGCCAGCACCCTAAGCGGGGCCTACAATGAGCAGTTCTTC | CASTLSGAYNEQFF
few | NA | TRBJ1-1 | TRBV9 | TGTGCCAGCAGCCCCGACACCCCGACACCCGAAGCTTTCTTT | CASSPDTPTPEAFF
many | TRBD2 | TRBJ2-3 | TRBV30 | TGTGCCTGGAGTGCTACTAGCGGGAGGGCCTGGGATACGCAGTATTTT | CAWSATSGRAWDTQYF
many | TRBD1 | TRBJ2-1 | TRBV3-1 | TGTGCCAGCAGCTTCGGGACAGGACCCAGCTCCTACAATGAGCAGTTCTTC | CASSFGTGPSSYNEQFF
many | TRBD2 | TRBJ2-3 | TRBV6-1 | TGTGCCAGCAGTCCTGCAGGCCGCGGGGGGGACACAGATACGCAGTATTTT | CASSPAGRGGDTDTQYF
many | TRBD2 | TRBJ2-3 | TRBV27 | TGTGCCAGCAGTTTATATCGAGCGGGGGGCACTGGCTCGAGCACAGATACGCAGTATTTT | CASSLYRAGGTGSSTDTQYF
few | NA | TRBJ1-2 | TRBV18 | TGTGCCAGCTCTCTTGCGACAGCGGGCTATGGCTATACCTTC | CASSLATAGYGYTF
NA | NA | TRBJ1-2 | TRBV30 | TGTGCCTGGAGGGCTGGGGCGAATAACTATGGCTACACCTTC | CAWRAGANNYGYTF
many | NA | TRBJ2-7 | TRBV6-6 | TGTGCCAGCAGTTACTCGGACAACTACGAGCAGTACTTC | CASSYSDNYEQYF
NA | TRBD2 | TRBJ2-3 | TRBV12-3/TRBV12-4 | TGTGCCAGCAGTCCAACTAGCGGGAGGGCCTCAGATACGCAGTATTTT | CASSPTSGRASDTQYF
NA | NA | TRBJ2-1 | TRBV19 | TGTGCCAGTAGTATAGGGACAGGGAGGGAGCTCTACAATGAGCAGTTCTTC | CASSIGTGRELYNEQFF
many | NA | TRBJ1-5 | TRBV30 | TGTGCCTGGAGTGTCGGGGGCCTGGAGCCCCAGCATTTT | CAWSVGGLEPQHF
NA | NA | TRBJ1-2 | TRBV29-1 | TGCAGCGTTGAAGGAAGGTTCGCCTATGGCTACACCTTC | CSVEGRFAYGYTF
many | TRBD1 | TRBJ2-7 | TRBV27 | TGTGCCAGCGGGGGACAGGGGGACTTGGACGAGCAGTACTTC | CASGGQGDLDEQYF
many | NA | TRBJ1-1 | TRBV3-1 | TGTGCCAGCAGCCTTCAGGGGTCCACTGAAGCTTTCTTT | CASSLQGSTEAFF
many | NA | TRBJ2-7 | TRBV27 | TGTGCCAGCAGTGGCCCGACAGGGAGGGACTCCTACGAGCAGTACTTC | CASSGPTGRDSYEQYF
few | NA | TRBJ2-1 | TRBV20-1 | TGCAGTGCTGAGACAAGGACTGGCAATGAGCAGTTCTTC | CSAETRTGNEQFF
NA | NA | TRBJ2-3 | TRBV10-2 | TGCGCCAGCTCAACGTTTGGGGAAATCACAGATACGCAGTATTTT | CASSTFGEITDTQYF
many | NA | TRBJ1-6 | TRBV13 | TGTGCCAGCAGCTCTAACATTGGGGCCTATTCACCCCTCCACTTT | CASSSNIGAYSPLHF
many | TRBD2 | TRBJ2-3 | TRBV7-9 | TGTGCCAGCAGCCCCACCCAAGCGGGAGCCCCAGATACGCAGTATTTT | CASSPTQAGAPDTQYF
many | TRBD2 | TRBJ2-1 | TRBV27 | TGTGCCAGCGGGCTAGCGGGAAGGATTGAGCAGTTCTTC | CASGLAGRIEQFF
many | NA | TRBJ2-5 | TRBV12-3/TRBV12-4 | TGTGCCAGCAGTTTTCAGTTGGGGTTTGAAGAGACCCAGTACTTC | CASSFQLGFEETQYF
many | NA | TRBJ1-5 | TRBV19 | TGTGCCAGTAGTATAGAGATAGACAGCTCCTACAATCAGCCCCAGCATTTT | CASSIEIDSSYNQPQHF
many | NA | TRBJ2-3 | TRBV27 | TGTGCCAGCACCAAAGGAGCGTTCACAGATACGCAGTATTTT | CASTKGAFTDTQYF
few | TRBD1 | TRBJ2-7 | TRBV29-1 | TGCAGCGTTAGCACAGGGGGCTACGAGCAGTACTTC | CSVSTGGYEQYF
few | TRBD1 | TRBJ1-5 | TRBV19 | TGTGCCAGTAGGAAGGGACAGGACAATCAGCCCCAGCATTTT | CASRKGQDNQPQHF
many | TRBD2 | TRBJ2-5 | TRBV2 | TGTGCCAGCAGTGGGTTAGCGGGGGACTTGCAAGAGACCCAGTACTTC | CASSGLAGDLQETQYF
many | NA | TRBJ2-2 | TRBV12-3/TRBV12-4 | TGTGCCAGCAGTTTAGCCGTAGATCGCACCGGGGAGCTGTTTTTT | CASSLAVDRTGELFF
many | NA | TRBJ1-1 | TRBV7-2 | TGTGCCAGCGGGAAATATAGGGGAACTGAAGCTTTCTTT | CASGKYRGTEAFF
NA | TRBD1 | TRBJ1-5 | TRBV19 | TGTGCCAGTGCTGTGCAGGGGGCCGGGGTCAATCAGCCCCAGCATTTT | CASAVQGAGVNQPQHF
few | NA | TRBJ2-6 | TRBV5-1 | TGCGCCAGCAGCTTGGGAGTGAACAGGGATGCTGGGGCCAACGTCCTGACTTTC | CASSLGVNRDAGANVLTF
NA | TRBD2 | TRBJ2-2 | TRBV12-3/TRBV12-4 | TGTGCCAGCAGTGCTACTAGCGGGACGAACACCGGGGAGCTGTTTTTT | CASSATSGTNTGELFF